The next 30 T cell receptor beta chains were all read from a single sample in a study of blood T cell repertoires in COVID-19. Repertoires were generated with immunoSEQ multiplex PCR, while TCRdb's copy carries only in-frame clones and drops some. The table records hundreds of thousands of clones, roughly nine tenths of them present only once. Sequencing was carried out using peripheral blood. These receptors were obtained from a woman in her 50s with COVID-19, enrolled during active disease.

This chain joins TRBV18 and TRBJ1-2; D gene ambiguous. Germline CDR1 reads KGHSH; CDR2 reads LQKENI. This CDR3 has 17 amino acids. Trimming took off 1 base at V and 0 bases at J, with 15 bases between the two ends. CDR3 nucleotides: TGTGCCAGCTCACCACGACGCACGGAGTCCGCTAACTATGGCTACACCTTC. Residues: CASSPRRTESANYGYTF. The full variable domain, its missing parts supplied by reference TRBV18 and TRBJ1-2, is NAGVMQNPRHLVRRRGQEARLRCSPMKGHSHVYWYRQLPEEGLKFMVYLQKENIIDESGMPKERFSAEFPKEGPSILRIQQVVRGDSAAYFCASSPRRTESANYGYTFGSGTRLTVV.

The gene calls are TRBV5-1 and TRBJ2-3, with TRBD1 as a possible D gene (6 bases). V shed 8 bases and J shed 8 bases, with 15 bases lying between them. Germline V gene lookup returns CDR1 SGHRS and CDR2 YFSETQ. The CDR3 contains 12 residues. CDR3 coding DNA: TGCGCCAGTCACAGGGAAACGGGTACGCAGTATTTT. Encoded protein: CASHRETGTQYF.

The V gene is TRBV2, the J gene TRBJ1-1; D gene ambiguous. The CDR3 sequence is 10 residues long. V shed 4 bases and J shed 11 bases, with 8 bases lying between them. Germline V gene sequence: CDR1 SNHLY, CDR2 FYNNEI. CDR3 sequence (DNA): TGTGCCAGCAGTGGCTGGCGGGCTTTCTTT. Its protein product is CASSGWRAFF.

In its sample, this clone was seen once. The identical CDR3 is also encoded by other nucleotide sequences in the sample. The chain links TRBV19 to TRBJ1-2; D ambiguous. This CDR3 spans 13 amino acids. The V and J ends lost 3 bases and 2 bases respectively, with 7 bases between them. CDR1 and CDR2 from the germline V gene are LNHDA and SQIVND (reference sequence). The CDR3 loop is CASSIRGNYGYTF. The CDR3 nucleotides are TGTGCCAGTAGTATTCGGGGAAACTATGGCTACACCTTC.

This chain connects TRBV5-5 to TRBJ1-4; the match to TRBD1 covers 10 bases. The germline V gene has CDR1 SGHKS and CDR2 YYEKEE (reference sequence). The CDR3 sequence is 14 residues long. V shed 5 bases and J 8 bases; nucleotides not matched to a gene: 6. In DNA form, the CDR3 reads TGTGCCAGCAGTTGGGGGACAGGGGAGGAAAAACTGTTTTTT. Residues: CASSWGTGEEKLFF.

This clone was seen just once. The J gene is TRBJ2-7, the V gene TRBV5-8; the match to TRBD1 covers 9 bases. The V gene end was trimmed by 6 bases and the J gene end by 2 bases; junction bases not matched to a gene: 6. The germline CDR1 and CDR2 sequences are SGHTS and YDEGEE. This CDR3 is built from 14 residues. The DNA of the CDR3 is TGTGCCAGCACACCGGGACAGGGCCCCTACGAGCAGTACTTC. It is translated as CASTPGQGPYEQYF.

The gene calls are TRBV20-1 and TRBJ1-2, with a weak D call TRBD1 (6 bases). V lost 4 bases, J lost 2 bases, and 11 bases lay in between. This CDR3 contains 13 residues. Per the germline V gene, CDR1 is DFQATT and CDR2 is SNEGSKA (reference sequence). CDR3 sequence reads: CSATDRTNYGYTF. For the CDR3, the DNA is TGCAGTGCTACTGACAGGACAAACTATGGCTACACCTTC.

CDR3 sequence reads: CASSELASNGDTQYF. CDR3 nucleotides: TGTGCCAGCAGTGAACTAGCGTCTAACGGGGATACGCAGTATTTT. The chain recombines TRBV2 with TRBJ2-3, with TRBD2 as a possible D gene (6 bases). CDR1 and CDR2 from the germline V gene are SNHLY and FYNNEI. This CDR3 spans 15 amino acids. The ends were cut back, 2 bases at V and 6 bases at J, with 15 bases in the middle.

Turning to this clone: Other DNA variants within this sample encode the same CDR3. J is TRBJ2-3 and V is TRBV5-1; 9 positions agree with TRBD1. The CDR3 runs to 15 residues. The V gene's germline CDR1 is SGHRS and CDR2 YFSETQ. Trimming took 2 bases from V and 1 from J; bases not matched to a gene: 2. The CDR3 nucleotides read TGCGCCAGCAGCTTAACAGGGGGCGGCACAGATACGCAGTATTTT. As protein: CASSLTGGGTDTQYF. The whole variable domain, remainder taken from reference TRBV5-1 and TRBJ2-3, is KAGVTQTPRYLIKTRGQQVTLSCSPISGHRSVSWYQQTPGQGLQFLFEYFSETQRNKGNFPGRFSGRQFSNSRSEMNVSTLELGDSALYLCASSLTGGGTDTQYFGPGTRLTVL.

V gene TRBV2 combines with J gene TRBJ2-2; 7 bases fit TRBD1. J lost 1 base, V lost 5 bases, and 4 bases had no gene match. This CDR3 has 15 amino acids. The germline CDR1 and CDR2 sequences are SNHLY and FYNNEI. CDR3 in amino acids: CASSLGTVNTGELFF. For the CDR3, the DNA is TGTGCCAGCAGTTTGGGGACAGTGAACACCGGGGAGCTGTTTTTT.

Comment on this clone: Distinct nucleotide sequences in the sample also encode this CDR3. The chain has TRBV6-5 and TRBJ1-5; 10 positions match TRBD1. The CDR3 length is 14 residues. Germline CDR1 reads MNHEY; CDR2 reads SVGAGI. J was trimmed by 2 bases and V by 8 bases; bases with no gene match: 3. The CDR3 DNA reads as TGTGCCAGCTTGGGGACAGGGGGCAATCAGCCCCAGCATTTT. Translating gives CASLGTGGNQPQHF.

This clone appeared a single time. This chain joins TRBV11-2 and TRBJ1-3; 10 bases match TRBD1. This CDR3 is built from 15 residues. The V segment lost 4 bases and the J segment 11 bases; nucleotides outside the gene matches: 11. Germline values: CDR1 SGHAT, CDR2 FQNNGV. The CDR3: CASSSHTWTGGSIYF. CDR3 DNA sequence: TGTGCCAGCAGCTCCCATACCTGGACAGGGGGGTCCATATATTTT.

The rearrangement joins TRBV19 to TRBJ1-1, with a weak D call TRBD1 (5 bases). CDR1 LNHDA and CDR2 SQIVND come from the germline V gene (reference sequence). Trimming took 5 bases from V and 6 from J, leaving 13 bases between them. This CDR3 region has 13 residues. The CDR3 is CASSRGSVAEAFF. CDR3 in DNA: TGTGCCAGTAGTCGGGGGAGTGTTGCTGAAGCTTTCTTT.

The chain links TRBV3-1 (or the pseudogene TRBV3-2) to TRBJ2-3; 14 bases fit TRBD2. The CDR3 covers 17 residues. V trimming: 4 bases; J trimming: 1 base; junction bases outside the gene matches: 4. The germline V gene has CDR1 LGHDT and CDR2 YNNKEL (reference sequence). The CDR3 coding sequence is TGTGCCAGCAGCCCCTTGGGACTAGCGGGGGGCACAGATACGCAGTATTTT. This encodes CASSPLGLAGGTDTQYF.

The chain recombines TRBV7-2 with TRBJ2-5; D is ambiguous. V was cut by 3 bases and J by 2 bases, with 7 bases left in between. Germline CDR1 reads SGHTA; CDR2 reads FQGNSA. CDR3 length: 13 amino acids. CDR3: CASSFGLQETQYF. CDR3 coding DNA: TGTGCCAGCAGCTTTGGGCTGCAAGAGACCCAGTACTTC.

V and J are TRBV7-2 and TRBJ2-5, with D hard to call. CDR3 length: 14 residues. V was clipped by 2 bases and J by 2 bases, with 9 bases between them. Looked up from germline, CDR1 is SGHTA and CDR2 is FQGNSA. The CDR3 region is CASSLSYGQETQYF. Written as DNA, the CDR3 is TGTGCCAGCAGCTTAAGCTACGGGCAAGAGACCCAGTACTTC.

This CDR3 is CASSPNGNRNQPQHF. In DNA form, the CDR3 reads TGTGCCAGCAGCCCCAACGGGAATCGCAATCAGCCCCAGCATTTT. The J gene is TRBJ1-5, the V gene TRBV7-3, with no clear D. Trimming removed 5 bases from V and 2 bases from J, with 13 bases in between. Germline V gives CDR1 SGHTA, CDR2 FQGTGA. The CDR3 sequence is 15 residues long.

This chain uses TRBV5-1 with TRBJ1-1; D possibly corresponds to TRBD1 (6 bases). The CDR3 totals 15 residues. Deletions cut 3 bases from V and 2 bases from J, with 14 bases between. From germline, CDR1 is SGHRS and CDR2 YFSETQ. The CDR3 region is CASSSRQALNTEAFF. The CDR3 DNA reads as TGCGCCAGCAGCTCCCGACAGGCGCTCAACACTGAAGCTTTCTTT.

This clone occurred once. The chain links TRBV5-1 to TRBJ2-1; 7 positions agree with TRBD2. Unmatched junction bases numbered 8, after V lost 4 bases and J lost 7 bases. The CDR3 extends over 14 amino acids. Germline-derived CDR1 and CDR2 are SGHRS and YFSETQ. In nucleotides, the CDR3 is TGCGCCAGCAGCCTACTCCCGGGGGGTAATGAGCAGTTCTTC. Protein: CASSLLPGGNEQFF.

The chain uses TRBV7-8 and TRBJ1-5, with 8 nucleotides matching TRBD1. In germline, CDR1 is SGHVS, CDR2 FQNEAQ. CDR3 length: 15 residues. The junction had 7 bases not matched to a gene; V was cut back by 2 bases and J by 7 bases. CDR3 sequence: CASSLQGASEQPQHF. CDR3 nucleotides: TGTGCCAGCAGCTTACAGGGGGCTTCGGAACAGCCCCAGCATTTT.

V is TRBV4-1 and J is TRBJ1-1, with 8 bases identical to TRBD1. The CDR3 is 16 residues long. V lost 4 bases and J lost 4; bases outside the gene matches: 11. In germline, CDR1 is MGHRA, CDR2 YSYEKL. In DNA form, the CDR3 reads TGCGCCAGCAGCCGTACGAACAGGGGGGATGTCACTGAAGCTTTCTTT. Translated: CASSRTNRGDVTEAFF.

CDR3 bases: TGTGCCATCAGTGGGAGAAATCAGCCCCAGCATTTT. Amino acids: CAISGRNQPQHF. This chain joins TRBV10-3 and TRBJ1-5; no clear D. Trimming shortened V by 4 bases and J by 4 bases, and 5 bases separated the two germline ends. The germline CDR1 and CDR2 sequences are ENHRY and SYGVKD. CDR3 size: 12 residues.

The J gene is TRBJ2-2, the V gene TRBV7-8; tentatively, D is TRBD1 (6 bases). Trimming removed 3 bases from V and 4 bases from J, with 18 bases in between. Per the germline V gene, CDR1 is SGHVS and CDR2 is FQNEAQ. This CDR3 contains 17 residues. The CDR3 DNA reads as TGTGCCAGCAGCTTTTCGTCAGGGGCCAACCCCACCGGGGAGCTGTTTTTT. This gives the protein CASSFSSGANPTGELFF.

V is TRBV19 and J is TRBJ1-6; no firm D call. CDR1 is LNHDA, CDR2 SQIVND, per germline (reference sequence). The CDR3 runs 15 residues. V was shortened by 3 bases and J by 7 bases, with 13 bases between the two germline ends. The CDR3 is CASSIDPGVNSPLHF. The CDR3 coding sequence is TGTGCCAGTAGTATCGACCCCGGGGTGAATTCACCCCTCCACTTT.

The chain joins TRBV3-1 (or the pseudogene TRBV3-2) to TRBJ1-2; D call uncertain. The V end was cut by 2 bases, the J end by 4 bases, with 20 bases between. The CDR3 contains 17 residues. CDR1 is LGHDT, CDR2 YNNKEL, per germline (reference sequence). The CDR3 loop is CASSQSGRASAPYGYTF. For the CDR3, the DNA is TGTGCCAGCAGCCAAAGCGGGAGGGCTTCAGCGCCCTATGGCTACACCTTC.

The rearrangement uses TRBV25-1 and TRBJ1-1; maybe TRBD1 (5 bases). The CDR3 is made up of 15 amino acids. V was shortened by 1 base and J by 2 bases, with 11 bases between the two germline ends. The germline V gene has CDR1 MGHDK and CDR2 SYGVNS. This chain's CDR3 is CASSESGDGNTEAFF. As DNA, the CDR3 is TGTGCCAGCAGTGAATCGGGGGACGGTAACACTGAAGCTTTCTTT.

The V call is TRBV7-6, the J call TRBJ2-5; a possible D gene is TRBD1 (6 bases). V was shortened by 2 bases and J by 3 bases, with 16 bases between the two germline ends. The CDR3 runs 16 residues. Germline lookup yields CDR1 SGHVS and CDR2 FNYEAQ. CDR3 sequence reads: CASSLQGSYGEETQYF. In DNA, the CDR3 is TGTGCCAGCAGCTTACAGGGGTCGTACGGAGAAGAGACCCAGTACTTC.

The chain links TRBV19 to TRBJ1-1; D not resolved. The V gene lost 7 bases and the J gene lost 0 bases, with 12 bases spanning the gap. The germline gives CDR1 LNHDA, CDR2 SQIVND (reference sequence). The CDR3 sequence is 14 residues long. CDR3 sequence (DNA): TGTGCCAGTACCATGGAGGGCCTGAACACTGAAGCTTTCTTT. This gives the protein CASTMEGLNTEAFF.

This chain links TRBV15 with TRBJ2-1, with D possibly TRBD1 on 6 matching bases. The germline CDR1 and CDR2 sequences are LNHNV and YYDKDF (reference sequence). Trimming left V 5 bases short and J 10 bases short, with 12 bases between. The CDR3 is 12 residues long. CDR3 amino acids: CATSGGRVEQFF. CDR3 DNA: TGTGCCACCAGCGGGGGCCGGGTCGAGCAGTTCTTC.

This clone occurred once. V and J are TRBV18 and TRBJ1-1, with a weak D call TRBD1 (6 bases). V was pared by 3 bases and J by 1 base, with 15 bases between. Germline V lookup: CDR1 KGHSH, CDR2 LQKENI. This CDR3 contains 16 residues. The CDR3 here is CASSPPGVRRNTEAFF. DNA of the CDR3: TGTGCCAGCTCACCTCCAGGGGTGAGGAGGAACACTGAAGCTTTCTTT.